These 17 T cell receptor beta chains were all obtained from the same sample, sequenced in a study of human T cells and chemical hapten exposure. TCRdb re-called the RACE reads through MiXCR, storing one row per CDR3 protein. Here the sample spans 60,000 to 80,000 distinct CDR3 sequences, about 32% being singletons. Time point meaning: patch test 1, 2 weeks after DPC sensitization. Treatment indicated: therapeutic diphenylcyclopropenone sensitization with weekly scalp DPC. The sequencing used whole blood, collected in connection with sensitization to the hapten diphenylcyclopropenone (DPC). The receptors were sampled from a man aged 35 to 55 with alopecia areata. Some clones in this sample may be carry-over from other donors' samples.

This clonotype was seen only a few times. The rearrangement uses TRBV29-1 and TRBJ1-2; possibly TRBD1 for D (6 bases). The CDR3 is 14 residues long. The V end was cut by 2 bases, the J end by 2 bases, with 12 bases between. Germline CDR1 and CDR2: SQVTM and ANQGSEA. The CDR3 protein is CSVEQGPPNYGYTF. For the CDR3, the DNA is TGCAGCGTTGAACAGGGGCCTCCGAACTATGGCTACACCTTC.

The chain joins TRBV4-2 to TRBJ2-7, with a weak D call TRBD2 (6 bases). V lost 0 bases and J 2 bases, leaving 14 bases between the germline ends. The CDR3 spans 16 residues. Germline V gene sequence: CDR1 LGHNA, CDR2 YNFKEQ. The CDR3 DNA sequence: TGTGCCAGCAGCCAAGATCGTTCTAGCGCAGCCTACGAGCAGTACTTC. Its translation is CASSQDRSSAAYEQYF.

The chain uses TRBV3-1 and TRBJ2-4, with unresolved D. The CDR3 length is 13 residues. Germline V gene data show CDR1 as LGHDT and CDR2 as YNNKEL (reference sequence). Trimming left V 0 bases short and J 9 bases short, with 9 bases between. This chain's CDR3 is CASSQDRGRIQYF. For the CDR3, the DNA is TGTGCCAGCAGCCAAGATCGTGGTCGCATTCAGTACTTC.

V gene TRBV20-1 combines with J gene TRBJ2-2; D unresolved. Trimming stripped 3 bases from V and 3 bases from J, with 11 bases between. Looked up from germline, CDR1 is DFQATT and CDR2 is SNEGSKA (reference sequence). This CDR3 comprises 14 residues. The CDR3 nucleotides read TGCAGTGCTAGCGGAGTGACTTACACCGGGGAGCTGTTTTTT. Its translation: CSASGVTYTGELFF.

This clonotype was observed a handful of times. This rearrangement joins TRBV4-2 to TRBJ1-1, with a tentative D call TRBD1 (6 bases). This CDR3 contains 16 residues. Trimming took 1 base from V and 2 from J, leaving 14 bases between them. In germline, CDR1 is LGHNA, CDR2 YNFKEQ. The CDR3 DNA is TGTGCCAGCAGCCAAGGCCAGGGAGGGGGTAACACTGAAGCTTTCTTT. As protein: CASSQGQGGGNTEAFF.

The genes are TRBV30 and TRBJ2-5; the D is unclear. Germline V CDR1 and CDR2: GTSNPN, SVGIG (reference sequence). Trimming took off 2 bases at V and 5 bases at J, with 6 bases between the two ends. The CDR3 loop spans 11 amino acids. The CDR3 DNA reads TGTGCCTGGAGTTACCCGGAGACCCAGTACTTC. Amino acid sequence: CAWSYPETQYF.

The chain is built from TRBV28 and TRBJ1-5, with 7 bases lining up with TRBD1. From germline, CDR1 is MDHEN and CDR2 SYDVKM. The CDR3 length is 19 residues. V shed 7 bases and J 3 bases; nucleotides not matched to a gene: 21. The CDR3 bases are TGTGCCAGCATCGAGCCGGGACAGCCGTCCCCTCTCCTCAATCAGCCCCAGCATTTT. Its translation: CASIEPGQPSPLLNQPQHF.

The chain recombines TRBV27 with TRBJ1-3; D perhaps matches TRBD1 (5 bases). The CDR3 covers 14 residues. CDR1 is MNHEY, CDR2 SMNVEV, per germline (reference sequence). V lost 4 bases and J lost 2, with 9 bases in between. This CDR3 is CASSSTEPGNTIYF. Here the CDR3 DNA reads TGTGCCAGCAGTTCGACAGAACCTGGAAACACCATATATTTT.

At least ten counts were recorded for this clonotype. In nucleotides, the CDR3 is TGTGCCAGCAGCCATCGGAGAGACTGGGAGCGGGAGCTTGGAGATACGCAGTATTTT. It specifies CASSHRRDWERELGDTQYF. The rearrangement joins TRBV3-1 to TRBJ2-3; 8 bases are a match to TRBD2. Per the germline V gene, CDR1 is LGHDT and CDR2 is YNNKEL (reference sequence). V shed 3 bases and J 5 bases; nucleotides not matched to a gene: 19. The CDR3 consists of 19 residues.

This clonotype was picked up one time. The chain uses TRBV3-1 and TRBJ1-4, with no clear D. CDR3 length: 12 residues. Deletions cut 1 base from V and 7 bases from J, with 4 bases between. Germline V gene lookup returns CDR1 LGHDT and CDR2 YNNKEL (reference sequence). The CDR3 here is CASSQGPEKLFF. The CDR3 DNA reads TGTGCCAGCAGCCAAGGGCCTGAAAAACTGTTTTTT.

This chain links TRBV5-1 with TRBJ1-6, with 8 bases aligning to TRBD1. CDR3 length: 15 amino acids. Trimming removed 4 bases from V and 9 bases from J; junction bases left unmatched: 9. Germline loops: CDR1 SGHRS, CDR2 YFSETQ. The CDR3 DNA sequence: TGCGCCAGCAGCCTTGGACAGGGACGGGGTTCACCCCTCCACTTT. Translation gives CASSLGQGRGSPLHF.

The genes are TRBV28 and TRBJ2-7; D tentatively reads TRBD1 or TRBD2 (5 bases each). Trimming cost V 4 bases and J 0 bases, with 19 bases left between them. The CDR3 extends over 17 amino acids. In germline, CDR1 is MDHEN, CDR2 SYDVKM. CDR3 loop: CASSSGPVGASSYEQYF. For the CDR3, the DNA is TGTGCCAGCAGTTCAGGACCTGTCGGGGCTAGCTCCTACGAGCAGTACTTC.

The chain links TRBV5-1 to TRBJ1-1; 9 nucleotides line up with TRBD1. Germline assignment: CDR1 SGHRS and CDR2 YFSETQ. This CDR3 has 16 residues. V shed 0 bases and J 1 base; nucleotides not matched to a gene: 4. In nucleotides, the CDR3 is TGCGCCAGCAGCTTGGTAGGGACAGGGCCGAACACTGAAGCTTTCTTT. Its translation: CASSLVGTGPNTEAFF. Using reference TRBV5-1 and TRBJ1-1 for the parts outside the CDR3, the full variable domain is KAGVTQTPRYLIKTRGQQVTLSCSPISGHRSVSWYQQTPGQGLQFLFEYFSETQRNKGNFPGRFSGRQFSNSRSEMNVSTLELGDSALYLCASSLVGTGPNTEAFFGQGTRLTVV.

J is TRBJ1-6 and V is TRBV18; TRBD1 is a possible D gene (5 bases). The V end lost 3 bases, the J end lost 7 bases, and 7 bases lay between the germline ends. The CDR3 spans 13 residues. Germline V gene sequence: CDR1 KGHSH, CDR2 LQKENI. The CDR3 here is CASSPDRNSPLHF. The CDR3 DNA reads as TGTGCCAGCTCACCCGACAGAAATTCACCCCTCCACTTT.

This clonotype showed up just a few times. J is TRBJ1-2 and V is TRBV27, with D perhaps TRBD1 (5 bases). This CDR3 spans 16 amino acids. Germline CDR1 is MNHEY and CDR2 is SMNVEV (reference sequence). The V end lost 6 bases, the J end lost 2 bases, and 19 bases lay between the germline ends. This CDR3 is CASSSAGTGGNYGYTF. CDR3 DNA sequence: TGTGCCAGCAGCTCCGCTGGGACGGGAGGAAACTATGGCTACACCTTC.

The chain couples TRBV6-2 or TRBV6-3 to TRBJ2-3, with D unresolved. CDR1 is MNHEY and CDR2 is SVGEGT in the germline V gene. This CDR3 region has 14 residues. Trimming left V 2 bases short and J 5 bases short, with 11 bases between. The CDR3 region is CASSYDWVGDTQYF. CDR3 bases: TGTGCCAGCAGTTACGACTGGGTTGGAGATACGCAGTATTTT.

This clonotype was found a few times. The V gene is TRBV4-1, the J gene TRBJ2-1; TRBD2 matches at 14 bases. The trim removed 3 bases at V and 9 bases at J, leaving 10 bases unmatched. CDR3 length: 17 amino acids. The germline V gene encodes CDR1 MGHRA and CDR2 YSYEKL. CDR3 loop: CASSQGLAGDPRIEQFF. CDR3 coding DNA: TGCGCCAGCAGCCAGGGACTAGCGGGAGACCCAAGGATTGAGCAGTTCTTC.